What follows are 4 T cell receptor beta chains derived from one specimen sequenced in a study of cytomegalovirus exposure and HLA in healthy donors. PCR used 60 Vbeta primers and 13 Jbeta primers. Only in-frame clones appear in the TCRdb table, and some are missing; sequencing was by immunoSEQ multiplex PCR. Here the sample spans about 120,000 clones, 70% to 80% being singletons. Material: PBMCs. Source of these receptors: a human donor in good health.

V gene TRBV6-5 combines with J gene TRBJ1-5; 7 bases line up with TRBD1. From germline, CDR1 is MNHEY and CDR2 SVGAGI. CDR3 length equals 14 residues. J was trimmed by 2 bases and V by 8 bases; bases with no gene match: 6. As DNA, the CDR3 is TGTGCCAGCGGCAGACAGGGAGGCAATCAGCCCCAGCATTTT. Translation gives CASGRQGGNQPQHF.

The chain joins TRBV27 to TRBJ2-7; D might be TRBD1 (7 bases). Trimming removed 2 bases at V and 2 bases at J, with 10 bases between. The CDR3 loop spans 14 amino acids. From germline, CDR1 is MNHEY and CDR2 SMNVEV (reference sequence). This CDR3 reads CASSLGGGPYEQYF. CDR3 in DNA: TGTGCCAGCAGTTTAGGAGGGGGCCCCTACGAGCAGTACTTC.

This clone was picked up a small number of times. This chain links TRBV28 with TRBJ2-1; tentative D call: TRBD2 (5 bases). Deletions cut 7 bases from V and 0 bases from J, with 13 bases between. CDR3 length: 15 amino acids. CDR1 is MDHEN, CDR2 SYDVKM, per germline. This chain's CDR3 is CASKGGGSSYNEQFF. CDR3 nucleotide sequence: TGTGCCAGCAAGGGTGGTGGGAGCTCCTACAATGAGCAGTTCTTC.

The chain combines TRBV5-4 with TRBJ2-3; perhaps TRBD2 as D (5 bases). CDR1 is SGHNT, CDR2 YYREEE, per germline (reference sequence). The CDR3 totals 13 residues. Trimming took 3 bases from V and 2 from J, leaving 7 bases between them. This CDR3 is CASSSRVTDTQYF. The CDR3 DNA follows: TGTGCCAGCAGCTCGAGGGTCACAGATACGCAGTATTTT.